Only a few counts were recorded for the clone carrying this T cell receptor (beta chain). The sample is drawn from a study of blood T cell repertoires in COVID-19. Across the study: Acute and convalescent COVID-19 samples came from the United States, Italy and Spain. PBMCs, B-cell-depleted T cells, or T cells provided the cDNA or gDNA that made up the material.

The data were produced by immunoSEQ multiplex PCR, yet TCRdb's version contains in-frame clones alone and is incomplete. In the table there are about 110,000 clones, roughly 80% of which are singletons. There are 11 residues in the CDR3. Trimming pared 7 bases from V and 10 bases from J, leaving 11 bases between. Sequencing was carried out using peripheral blood. The source of this sequence is a human donor in a cohort sampled during active or convalescent COVID-19. This chain links TRBV12-3 or TRBV12-4 with TRBJ2-1, with a tentative D call TRBD2 (6 bases). For the CDR3, the DNA is TGTGCCAGCACCCCCGCGGGGGAGCAGTTCTTC. Its protein product is CASTPAGEQFF.